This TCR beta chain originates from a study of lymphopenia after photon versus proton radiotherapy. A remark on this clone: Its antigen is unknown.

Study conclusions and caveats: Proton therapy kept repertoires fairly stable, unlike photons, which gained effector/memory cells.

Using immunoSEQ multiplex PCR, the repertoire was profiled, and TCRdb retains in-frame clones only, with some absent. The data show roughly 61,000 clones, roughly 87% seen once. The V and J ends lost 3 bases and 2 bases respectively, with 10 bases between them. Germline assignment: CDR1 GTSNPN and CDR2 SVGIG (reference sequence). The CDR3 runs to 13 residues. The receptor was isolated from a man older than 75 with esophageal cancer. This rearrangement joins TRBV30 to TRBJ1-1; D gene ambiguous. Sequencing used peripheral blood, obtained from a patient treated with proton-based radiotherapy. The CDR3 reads CAWSATRNTEAFF. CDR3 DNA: TGTGCCTGGAGCGCAACAAGAAACACTGAAGCTTTCTTT.